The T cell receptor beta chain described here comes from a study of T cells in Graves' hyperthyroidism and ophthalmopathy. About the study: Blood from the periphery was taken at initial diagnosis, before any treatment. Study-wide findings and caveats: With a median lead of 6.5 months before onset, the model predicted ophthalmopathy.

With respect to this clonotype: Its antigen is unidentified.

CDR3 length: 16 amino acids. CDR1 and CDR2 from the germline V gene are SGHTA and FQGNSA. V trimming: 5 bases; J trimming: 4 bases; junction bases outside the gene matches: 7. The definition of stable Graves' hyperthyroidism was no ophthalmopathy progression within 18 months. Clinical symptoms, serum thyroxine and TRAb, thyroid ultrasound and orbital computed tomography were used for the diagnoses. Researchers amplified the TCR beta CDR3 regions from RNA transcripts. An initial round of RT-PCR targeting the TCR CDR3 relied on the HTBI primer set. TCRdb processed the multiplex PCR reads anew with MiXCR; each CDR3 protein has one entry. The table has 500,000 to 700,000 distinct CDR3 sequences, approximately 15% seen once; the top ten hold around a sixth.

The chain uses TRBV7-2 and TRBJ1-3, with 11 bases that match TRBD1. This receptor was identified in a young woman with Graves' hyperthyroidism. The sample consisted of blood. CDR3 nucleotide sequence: TGTGCCAGCAGCATGGACAGGGGGCTAGCAGGAAACACCATATATTTT. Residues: CASSMDRGLAGNTIYF.